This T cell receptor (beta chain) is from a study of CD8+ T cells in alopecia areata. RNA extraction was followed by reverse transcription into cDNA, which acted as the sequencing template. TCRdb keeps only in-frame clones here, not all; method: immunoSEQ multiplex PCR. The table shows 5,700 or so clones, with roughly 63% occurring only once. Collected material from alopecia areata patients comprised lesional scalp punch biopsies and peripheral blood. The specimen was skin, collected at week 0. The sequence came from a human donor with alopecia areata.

CDR3 region: CASSFGGQTFSGNTIYF. DNA for the CDR3: TGTGCCAGCAGCTTCGGGGGACAGACATTTTCTGGAAACACCATATATTTT. The chain combines TRBV7-2 with TRBJ1-3, with 7 positions matching TRBD1. This CDR3 is built from 17 residues. Losses at the gene ends were 3 bases for V and 1 base for J; bases not matched to a gene: 9. Germline V CDR1 and CDR2: SGHTA, FQGNSA.